The 10 T cell receptor beta chains below come from one sample, sequenced in a study of blood T cell repertoires in COVID-19. Profiling relied on immunoSEQ multiplex PCR, and the TCRdb table lists in-frame clones only, not all of them. The table lists 200,000 to 250,000 clones, approximately 82% of them singletons. Sequencing input: peripheral blood. Receptor source: a man aged 45-65 years with active or convalescent COVID-19.

The chain employs TRBV4-3 and TRBJ2-2; D may be TRBD2 (5 bases). The CDR3 is made up of 16 amino acids. V shed 0 bases and J shed 5 bases, with 13 bases lying between them. Germline lookup yields CDR1 LGHNA and CDR2 YSLEER. The CDR3 spells CASSQDRGLNTGELFF. Here the CDR3 DNA reads TGCGCCAGCAGCCAAGATCGTGGACTGAATACCGGGGAGCTGTTTTTT.

This chain links TRBV19 with TRBJ1-2; 12 positions agree with TRBD1. Trimming removed 8 bases from V and 7 bases from J; junction bases left unmatched: 8. Per germline, CDR1 LNHDA and CDR2 SQIVND (reference sequence). The CDR3 sequence is 14 residues long. CDR3 nucleotides: TGTGCCAGTGCGGCGGGACAGGGGGCTTTTGGCTACACCTTC. Protein: CASAAGQGAFGYTF. Looking up the rest from reference TRBV19 and TRBJ1-2 gives the full variable domain: DGGITQSPKYLFRKEGQNVTLSCEQNLNHDAMYWYRQDPGQGLRLIYYSQIVNDFQKGDIAEGYSVSREKKESFPLTVTSAQKNPTAFYLCASAAGQGAFGYTFGSGTRLTVV.

The chain has TRBV5-1 and TRBJ2-3; D possibly corresponds to TRBD1 (6 bases). Trimming cost V 0 bases and J 4 bases, with 15 bases left between them. The CDR3 loop spans 16 amino acids. CDR1 is SGHRS, CDR2 YFSETQ, per germline. This CDR3 is CASSLGATGRADTQYF. The CDR3 region has the DNA TGCGCCAGCAGCTTGGGGGCGACAGGACGTGCAGATACGCAGTATTTT.

The genes are TRBV2 and TRBJ2-5, with D unclear. This CDR3 has 14 amino acids. In germline, CDR1 is SNHLY, CDR2 FYNNEI. V was cut by 4 bases and J by 7 bases, with 16 bases left in between. The CDR3 DNA is TGTGCCAGCAGTGCCGAAGCGTCGGGTGGGACCCAGTACTTC. Its translation: CASSAEASGGTQYF.

The rearrangement links TRBV5-6 to TRBJ2-3; TRBD2 aligns across 12 bases. V gave up 3 bases and J gave up 6 bases; unmatched junction bases: 14. Germline loops: CDR1 SGHDT, CDR2 YYEEEE. The CDR3 runs to 18 residues. DNA for the CDR3: TGTGCCAGCAGCTCGCTTGCGGGGACTAGCGGGTTGTTGGATACGCAGTATTTT. Protein product: CASSSLAGTSGLLDTQYF.

The rearrangement joins TRBV7-2 to TRBJ1-1, with a tentative D call TRBD1 (6 bases). Germline values: CDR1 SGHTA, CDR2 FQGNSA. The CDR3 contains 15 residues. Trimming cost V 2 bases and J 5 bases, with 15 bases left between them. The CDR3 nucleotides are TGTGCCAGCAGCTTAAGGTCAGGGGCCGGTACTGAAGCTTTCTTT. This codes for CASSLRSGAGTEAFF.

The chain couples TRBV28 to TRBJ2-2; 7 bases agree with TRBD1. The J segment lost 0 bases and the V segment lost 5 bases, leaving 3 bases of the junction unmatched. In germline, CDR1 is MDHEN, CDR2 SYDVKM. This CDR3 is built from 15 residues. The CDR3 DNA follows: TGTGCCAGCAGTCCGGGACAGACGAACACCGGGGAGCTGTTTTTT. Its protein product is CASSPGQTNTGELFF.

The chain has TRBV18 and TRBJ1-4; D might be TRBD1 (5 bases). Germline CDR1 reads KGHSH; CDR2 reads LQKENI. V was pared by 3 bases and J by 0 bases, with 14 bases between. The CDR3 is 17 residues long. CDR3 amino acids: CASSPTLTVATNEKLFF. The CDR3 DNA is TGTGCCAGCTCACCTACCCTGACAGTTGCAACTAATGAAAAACTGTTTTTT.

This chain connects TRBV15 to TRBJ2-2; perhaps TRBD1 as D (5 bases). The CDR3 spans 13 residues. Germline V gene sequence: CDR1 LNHNV, CDR2 YYDKDF (reference sequence). V was cut by 1 base and J by 8 bases, with 8 bases left in between. The CDR3 is CATSRVGVGELFF. The CDR3 bases are TGTGCCACCAGCAGAGTAGGGGTGGGGGAGCTGTTTTTT. Full variable domain (rest looked up from reference TRBV15 and TRBJ2-2): DAMVIQNPRYQVTQFGKPVTLSCSQTLNHNVMYWYQQKSSQAPKLLFHYYDKDFNNEADTPDNFQSRRPNTSFCFLDIRSPGLGDTAMYLCATSRVGVGELFFGEGSRLTVL.

This rearrangement joins TRBV19 to TRBJ2-6, with TRBD1 matching 7 bases. The V gene end was trimmed by 6 bases and the J gene end by 0 bases; junction bases not matched to a gene: 8. CDR3 length: 17 amino acids. Per the germline V gene, CDR1 is LNHDA and CDR2 is SQIVND (reference sequence). For the CDR3, the DNA is TGTGCCAGTAGCCGGGACAGCGTTGCCTCTGGGGCCAACGTCCTGACTTTC. Translated, it gives CASSRDSVASGANVLTF.